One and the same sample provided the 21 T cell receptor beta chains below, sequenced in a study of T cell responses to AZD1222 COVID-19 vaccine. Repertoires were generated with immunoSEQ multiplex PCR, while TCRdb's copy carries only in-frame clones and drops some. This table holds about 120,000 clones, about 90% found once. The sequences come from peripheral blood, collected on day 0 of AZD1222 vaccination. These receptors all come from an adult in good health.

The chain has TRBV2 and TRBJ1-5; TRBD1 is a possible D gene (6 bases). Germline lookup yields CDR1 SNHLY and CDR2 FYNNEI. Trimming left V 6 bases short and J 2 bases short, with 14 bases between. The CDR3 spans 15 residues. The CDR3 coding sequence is TGTGCCAGCAGAAAACAGGGTTCCGGCAATCAGCCCCAGCATTTT. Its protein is CASRKQGSGNQPQHF.

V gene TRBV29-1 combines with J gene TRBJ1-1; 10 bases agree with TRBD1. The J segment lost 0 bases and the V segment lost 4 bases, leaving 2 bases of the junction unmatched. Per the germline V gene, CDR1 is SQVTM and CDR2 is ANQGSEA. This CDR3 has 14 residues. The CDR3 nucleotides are TGCAGCGTTGGCGACAGGGGGCTGAACACTGAAGCTTTCTTT. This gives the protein CSVGDRGLNTEAFF.

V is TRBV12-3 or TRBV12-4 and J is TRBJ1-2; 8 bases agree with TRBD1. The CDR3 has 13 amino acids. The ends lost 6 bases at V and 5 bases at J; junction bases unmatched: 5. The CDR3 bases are TGTGCCAGCAGCTCGGACAGGGAATATGGCTACACCTTC. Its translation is CASSSDREYGYTF.

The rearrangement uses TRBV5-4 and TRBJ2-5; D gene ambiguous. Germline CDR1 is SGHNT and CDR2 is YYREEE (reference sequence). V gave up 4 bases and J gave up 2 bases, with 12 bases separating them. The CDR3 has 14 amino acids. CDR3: CASSPPATQETQYF. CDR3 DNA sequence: TGTGCCAGCAGCCCTCCGGCGACTCAAGAGACCCAGTACTTC.

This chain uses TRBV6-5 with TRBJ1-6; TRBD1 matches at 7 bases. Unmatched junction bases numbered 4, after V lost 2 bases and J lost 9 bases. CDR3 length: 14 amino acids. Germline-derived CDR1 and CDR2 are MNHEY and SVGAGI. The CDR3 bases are TGTGCCAGCAGTTACCAGGGGGATGGTTCACCCCTCCACTTT. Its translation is CASSYQGDGSPLHF.

CDR3 loop: CASSSGQGRGNTIYF. The CDR3 nucleotides read TGTGCCAGCAGTTCGGGACAGGGGAGAGGAAACACCATATATTTT. This sequence joins TRBV27 and TRBJ1-3; 10 positions match TRBD1. The V gene end was trimmed by 4 bases and the J gene end by 4 bases; junction bases not matched to a gene: 4. Germline values: CDR1 MNHEY, CDR2 SMNVEV (reference sequence). The CDR3 is 15 residues long.

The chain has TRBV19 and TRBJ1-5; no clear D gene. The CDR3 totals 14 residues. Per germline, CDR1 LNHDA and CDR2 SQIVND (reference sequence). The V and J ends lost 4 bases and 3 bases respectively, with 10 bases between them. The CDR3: CASSTCCVNQPQHF. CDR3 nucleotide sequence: TGTGCCAGTAGTACCTGTTGTGTCAATCAGCCCCAGCATTTT.

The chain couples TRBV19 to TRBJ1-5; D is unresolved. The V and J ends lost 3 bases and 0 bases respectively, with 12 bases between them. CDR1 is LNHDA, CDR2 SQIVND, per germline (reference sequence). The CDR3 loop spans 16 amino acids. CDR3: CASSIPRIYSNQPQHF. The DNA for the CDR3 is TGTGCCAGTAGTATCCCCCGTATTTATAGCAATCAGCCCCAGCATTTT.

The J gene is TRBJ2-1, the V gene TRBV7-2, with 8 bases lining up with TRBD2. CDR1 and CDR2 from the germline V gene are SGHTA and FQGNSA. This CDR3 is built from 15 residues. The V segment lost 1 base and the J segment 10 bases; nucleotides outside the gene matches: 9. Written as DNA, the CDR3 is TGTGCCAGCAGCTTAGATACCACCGGCGGGAGGGAGCAGTTCTTC. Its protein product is CASSLDTTGGREQFF.

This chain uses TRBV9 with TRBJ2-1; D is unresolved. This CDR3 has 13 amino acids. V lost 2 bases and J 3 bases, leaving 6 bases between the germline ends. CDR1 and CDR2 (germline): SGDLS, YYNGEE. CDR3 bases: TGTGCCAGCAGCGTGGCAAACTACAATGAGCAGTTCTTC. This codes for CASSVANYNEQFF.

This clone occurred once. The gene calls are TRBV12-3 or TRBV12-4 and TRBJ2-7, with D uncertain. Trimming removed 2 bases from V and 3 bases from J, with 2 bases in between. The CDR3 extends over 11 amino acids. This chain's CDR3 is CASSLNYEQYF. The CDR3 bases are TGTGCCAGCAGTTTAAACTACGAGCAGTACTTC.

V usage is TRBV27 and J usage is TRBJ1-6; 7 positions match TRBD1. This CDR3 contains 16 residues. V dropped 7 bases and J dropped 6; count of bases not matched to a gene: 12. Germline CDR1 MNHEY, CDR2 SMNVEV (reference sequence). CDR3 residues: CASTISQGLLNSPLHF. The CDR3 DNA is TGTGCCAGCACCATTTCACAGGGGCTCCTTAATTCACCCCTCCACTTT.

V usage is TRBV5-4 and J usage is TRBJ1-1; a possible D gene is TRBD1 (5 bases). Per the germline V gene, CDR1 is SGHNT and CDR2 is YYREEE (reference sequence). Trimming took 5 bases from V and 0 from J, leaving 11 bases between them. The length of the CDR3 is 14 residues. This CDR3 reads CASSRGEVNTEAFF. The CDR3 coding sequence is TGTGCCAGCAGTCGAGGGGAGGTGAACACTGAAGCTTTCTTT.

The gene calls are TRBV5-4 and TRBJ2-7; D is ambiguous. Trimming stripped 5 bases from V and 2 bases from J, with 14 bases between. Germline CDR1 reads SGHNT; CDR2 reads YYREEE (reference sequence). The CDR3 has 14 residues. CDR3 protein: CASRPDQTPYEQYF. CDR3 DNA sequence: TGTGCCAGCAGACCAGACCAAACTCCCTACGAGCAGTACTTC.

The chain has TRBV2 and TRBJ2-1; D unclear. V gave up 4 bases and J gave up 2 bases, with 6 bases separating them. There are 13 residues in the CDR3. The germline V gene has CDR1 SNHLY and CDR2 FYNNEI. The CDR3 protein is CASSGKAYNEQFF. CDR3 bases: TGTGCCAGCAGTGGTAAGGCCTACAATGAGCAGTTCTTC.

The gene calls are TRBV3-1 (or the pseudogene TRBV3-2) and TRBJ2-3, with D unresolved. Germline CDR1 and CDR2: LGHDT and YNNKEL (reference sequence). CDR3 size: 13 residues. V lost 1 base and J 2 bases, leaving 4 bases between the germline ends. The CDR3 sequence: CASSQGDTDTQYF. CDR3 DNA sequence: TGTGCCAGCAGCCAAGGAGACACAGATACGCAGTATTTT.

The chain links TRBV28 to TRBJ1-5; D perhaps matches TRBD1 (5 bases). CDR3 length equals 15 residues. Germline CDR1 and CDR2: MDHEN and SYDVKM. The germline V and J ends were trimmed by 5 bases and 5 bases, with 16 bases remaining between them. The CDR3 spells CASSEVGLHDQPQHF. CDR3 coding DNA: TGTGCCAGCAGTGAGGTGGGGCTCCATGATCAGCCCCAGCATTTT.

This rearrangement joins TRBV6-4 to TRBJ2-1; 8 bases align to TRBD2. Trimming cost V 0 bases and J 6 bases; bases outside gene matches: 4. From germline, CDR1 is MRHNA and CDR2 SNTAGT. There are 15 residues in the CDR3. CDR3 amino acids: CASSDSAGVSNEQFF. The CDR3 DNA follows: TGTGCCAGCAGTGACTCAGCGGGGGTTAGCAATGAGCAGTTCTTC.

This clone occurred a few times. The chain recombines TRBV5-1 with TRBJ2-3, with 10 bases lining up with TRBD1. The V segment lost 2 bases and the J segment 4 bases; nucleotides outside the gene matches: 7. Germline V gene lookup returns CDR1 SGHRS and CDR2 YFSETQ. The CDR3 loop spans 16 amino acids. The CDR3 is CASSFRQGAFPDTQYF. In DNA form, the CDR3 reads TGCGCCAGCAGCTTCAGACAGGGGGCTTTCCCAGATACGCAGTATTTT.

This chain's CDR3 is CASSGSGLKGYTF. CDR3 nucleotide sequence: TGCGCCAGCAGTGGCTCCGGTTTGAAGGGCTACACCTTC. The rearrangement joins TRBV10-1 to TRBJ1-2; the D is unclear. In germline, CDR1 is WNHNN, CDR2 SYGVQD (reference sequence). The CDR3 loop spans 13 amino acids. The V and J ends lost 4 bases and 8 bases respectively, with 14 bases between them.

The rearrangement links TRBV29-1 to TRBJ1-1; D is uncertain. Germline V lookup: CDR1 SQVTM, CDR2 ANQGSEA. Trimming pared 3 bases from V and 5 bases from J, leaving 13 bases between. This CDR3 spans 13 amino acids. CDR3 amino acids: CSVERGAGTEAFF. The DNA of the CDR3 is TGCAGCGTTGAGCGGGGAGCGGGTACTGAAGCTTTCTTT.